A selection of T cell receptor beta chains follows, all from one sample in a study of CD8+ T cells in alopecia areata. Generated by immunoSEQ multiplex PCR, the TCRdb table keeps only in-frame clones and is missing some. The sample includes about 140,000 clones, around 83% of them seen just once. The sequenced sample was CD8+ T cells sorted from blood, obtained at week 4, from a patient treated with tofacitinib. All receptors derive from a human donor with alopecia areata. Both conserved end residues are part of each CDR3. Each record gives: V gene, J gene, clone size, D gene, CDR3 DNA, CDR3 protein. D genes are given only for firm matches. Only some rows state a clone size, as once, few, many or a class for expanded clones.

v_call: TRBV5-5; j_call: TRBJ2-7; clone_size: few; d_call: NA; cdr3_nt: TGTGCCAGCAGCTCCTCCTACGAGCAGTACTTC; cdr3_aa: CASSSSYEQYF
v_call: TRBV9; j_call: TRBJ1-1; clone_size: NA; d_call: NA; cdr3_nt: TGTGCCAGCAGCGTAGGAACGGGCCTCCTGACGGACACTGAAGCTTTCTTT; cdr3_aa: CASSVGTGLLTDTEAFF
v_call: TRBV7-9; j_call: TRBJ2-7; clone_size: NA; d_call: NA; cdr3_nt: TGTGCCAGCAGCACTGAGGGGAACGAGCAGTACTTC; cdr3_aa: CASSTEGNEQYF
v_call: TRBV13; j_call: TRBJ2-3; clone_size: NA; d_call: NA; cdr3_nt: TGTGCCAGCAGCCTACGGGCGACAGGTCCCCGCACAGATACGCAGTATTTT; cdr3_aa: CASSLRATGPRTDTQYF
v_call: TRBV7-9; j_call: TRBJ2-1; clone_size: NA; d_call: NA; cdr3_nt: TGTGCCAGCAGCTTAGCGTGGGGTCAGGGAGATGAGCAGTTCTTC; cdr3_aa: CASSLAWGQGDEQFF
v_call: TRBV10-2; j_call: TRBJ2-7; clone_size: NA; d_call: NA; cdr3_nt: TGCGCCAGCAAACAGGGTAGCGACGAGCAGTACTTC; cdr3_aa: CASKQGSDEQYF
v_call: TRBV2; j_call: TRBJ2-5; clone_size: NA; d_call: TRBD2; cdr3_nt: TGTGCCAGCAGTGAATTTAGCGGGAGATTCGTCAAGACCCAGTACTTC; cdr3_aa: CASSEFSGRFVKTQYF
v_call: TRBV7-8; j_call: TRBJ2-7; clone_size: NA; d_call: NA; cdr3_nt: TGTGCCAGCAGCTCCGCAACAGGCGTCAGCTCCTACGAGCAGTACTTC; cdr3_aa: CASSSATGVSSYEQYF
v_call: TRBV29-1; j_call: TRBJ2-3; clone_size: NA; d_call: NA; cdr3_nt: TGCAGCGCCGTCAGCGTAGGCACAGATACGCAGTATTTT; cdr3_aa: CSAVSVGTDTQYF
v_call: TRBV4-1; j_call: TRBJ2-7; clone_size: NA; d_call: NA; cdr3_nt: TGCGCCAGCAGCCGAGGGGACGGGCCCTCCTACGAGCAGTACTTC; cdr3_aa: CASSRGDGPSYEQYF
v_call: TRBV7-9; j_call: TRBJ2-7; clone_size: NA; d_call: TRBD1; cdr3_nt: TGTGCCAGCAGCTCCCCAGGGGGCTGGGATGTCGACGAGCAGTACTTC; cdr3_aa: CASSSPGGWDVDEQYF
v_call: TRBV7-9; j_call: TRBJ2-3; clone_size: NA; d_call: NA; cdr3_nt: TGTGCCAGCATCGGTGTCACAGATACGCAGTATTTT; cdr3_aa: CASIGVTDTQYF
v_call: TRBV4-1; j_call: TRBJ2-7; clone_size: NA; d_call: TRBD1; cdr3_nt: TGCGCCAGCAGCCAAGATATGACAGGGGGCCCCTCTGAGCAGTACTTC; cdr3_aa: CASSQDMTGGPSEQYF
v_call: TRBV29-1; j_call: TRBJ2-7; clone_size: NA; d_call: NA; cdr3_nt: TGCAGCGTGGAGACCCGGGACAAGCGCTCCTACGAGCAGTACTTC; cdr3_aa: CSVETRDKRSYEQYF
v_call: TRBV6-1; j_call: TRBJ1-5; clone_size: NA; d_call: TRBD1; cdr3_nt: TGTGCCAGCAGTGGTCAGAGGGGGCACAATCAGCCCCAGCATTTT; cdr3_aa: CASSGQRGHNQPQHF
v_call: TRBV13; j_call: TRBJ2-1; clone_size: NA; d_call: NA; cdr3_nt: TGTGCCAGCAGCTCCCGCAATGAGCAGTTCTTC; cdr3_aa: CASSSRNEQFF
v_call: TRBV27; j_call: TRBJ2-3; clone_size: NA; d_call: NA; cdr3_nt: TGTGCCAGCAGTCCCCCCATGGAGGATACGCAGTATTTT; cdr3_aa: CASSPPMEDTQYF
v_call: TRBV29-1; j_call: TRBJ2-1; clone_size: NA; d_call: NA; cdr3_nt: TGCAGCGTCGAAGGAGGGACGGTCGGCGAAAATGAGCAGTTCTTC; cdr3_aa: CSVEGGTVGENEQFF
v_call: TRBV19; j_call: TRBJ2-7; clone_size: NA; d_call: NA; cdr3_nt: TGTGCCAGTAGTATAGGGGCACATTACGAGCAGTACTTC; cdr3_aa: CASSIGAHYEQYF